Presented here are 20 T cell receptor beta chains from one specimen sequenced in a study of T cells in Graves' hyperthyroidism and ophthalmopathy. Researchers took RNA transcripts and amplified the TCR beta CDR3 regions from them. The TCR CDR3 first-round RT-PCR relied on the HTBI primer set. TCRdb called the multiplex PCR reads again in MiXCR, with one record for every CDR3 protein. The sample holds about 600,000 distinct CDR3 sequences, 16% seen once. The specimen sequenced was blood. The receptor source for this set is a woman aged 35 to 49 with Graves' ophthalmopathy.

Many counts were recorded for this clonotype. The chain couples TRBV5-5 to TRBJ2-3; TRBD2 agrees at 7 bases. There are 16 residues in the CDR3. The ends lost 4 bases at V and 2 bases at J; junction bases unmatched: 10. Germline CDR1 is SGHKS and CDR2 is YYEKEE (reference sequence). CDR3: CASSAPGGPLTDTQYF. The CDR3 DNA is TGTGCCAGCAGCGCTCCGGGGGGACCTCTCACAGATACGCAGTATTTT.

This clonotype showed up many times. Written as DNA, the CDR3 is TGTGCCAGTGAATCCGGGAGGGCCGTGGATACGCAGTATTTT. Protein product: CASESGRAVDTQYF. The chain recombines TRBV2 with TRBJ2-3; 8 bases map to TRBD2. CDR1 and CDR2 (germline): SNHLY, FYNNEI. The CDR3 covers 14 residues. The V gene end was trimmed by 9 bases and the J gene end by 6 bases; junction bases not matched to a gene: 11.

This chain uses TRBV7-3 with TRBJ2-7; possibly TRBD2 for D (6 bases). Per germline, CDR1 SGHTA and CDR2 FQGTGA. The CDR3 is made up of 13 amino acids. The V end was cut by 5 bases, the J end by 6 bases, with 14 bases between. The CDR3 protein is CASSLLGGGEQYF. The CDR3 coding sequence is TGTGCCAGCAGCCTCCTCGGGGGAGGCGAGCAGTACTTC.

This clonotype has at least ten counts. In DNA, the CDR3 is TGTGCCAGCAGCCAAGTTTCTGGAAATACGCAGTATTTT. Protein sequence: CASSQVSGNTQYF. The chain joins TRBV3-1 to TRBJ2-3; D not resolved. V lost 1 base and J 7 bases, leaving 9 bases between the germline ends. CDR3 length: 13 amino acids. CDR1 is LGHDT, CDR2 YNNKEL, per germline (reference sequence).

This clonotype was seen a few times. This chain links TRBV19 with TRBJ2-7; D unresolved. Germline V gene lookup returns CDR1 LNHDA and CDR2 SQIVND (reference sequence). The CDR3 spans 15 residues. Trimming removed 4 bases from V and 2 bases from J, with 15 bases in between. The CDR3 DNA sequence: TGTGCCAGTAGTACCCTGTCGGACGTAACCTACGAGCAGTACTTC. Encoded protein: CASSTLSDVTYEQYF.

A few counts support this clonotype. The chain is built from TRBV20-1 and TRBJ2-7; 10 bases line up with TRBD1. The CDR3 runs to 14 residues. The V gene's germline CDR1 is DFQATT and CDR2 SNEGSKA (reference sequence). V lost 5 bases to trimming and J lost 0 bases; unmatched junction nucleotides: 4. The CDR3 bases are TGCAGTGCTGCGGGACAGGGGAGCTCCTACGAGCAGTACTTC. Translated, it gives CSAAGQGSSYEQYF.

In this sample, this clonotype turned up many times. The chain combines TRBV28 with TRBJ2-7, with D maybe TRBD1 (5 bases). This CDR3 has 12 amino acids. CDR1 is MDHEN and CDR2 is SYDVKM in the germline V gene. The germline V and J ends were trimmed by 2 bases and 9 bases, with 11 bases remaining between them. The CDR3: CASSLLQGSQYF. In nucleotides, the CDR3 is TGTGCCAGCAGTTTACTTCAGGGTTCGCAGTACTTC.

At least ten counts were recorded for this clonotype. The rearrangement links TRBV6-5 to TRBJ2-7; the D gene is possibly TRBD1 (7 bases). V lost 0 bases and J lost 5, with 14 bases in between. This CDR3 has 15 amino acids. Germline CDR1 is MNHEY and CDR2 is SVGAGI. The CDR3 protein is CASSYSEGQSHEQYF. The CDR3 region has the DNA TGTGCCAGCAGTTACTCGGAGGGACAGAGTCACGAGCAGTACTTC.

This clonotype turned up a few times. V gene TRBV5-1 combines with J gene TRBJ1-1; no reliable D call. V gave up 7 bases and J gave up 3 bases, with 22 bases separating them. This CDR3 has 16 residues. Germline V lookup: CDR1 SGHRS, CDR2 YFSETQ. DNA for the CDR3: TGCGCCAGCCGCCCGCCCGGGAGCAAGGAGGACACTGAAGCTTTCTTT. Protein: CASRPPGSKEDTEAFF.

The chain has TRBV7-3 and TRBJ2-1; 12 nucleotides line up with TRBD2. CDR3 length: 17 residues. J was trimmed by 8 bases and V by 2 bases; bases with no gene match: 10. CDR1 is SGHTA and CDR2 is FQGTGA in the germline V gene. CDR3 DNA sequence: TGTGCCAGCAGCTTAGAGAGGGGACTAGCGGGTAGTGATGAGCAGTTCTTC. This encodes CASSLERGLAGSDEQFF.

The rearrangement joins TRBV4-2 to TRBJ2-4; TRBD2 might be the D (5 bases). Germline loops: CDR1 LGHNA, CDR2 YNFKEQ. The CDR3 runs 16 residues. V was clipped by 0 bases and J by 0 bases, with 9 bases between them. CDR3 sequence: CASSQDLAQAKNIQYF. The CDR3 DNA is TGTGCCAGCAGCCAAGACCTAGCCCAAGCCAAAAACATTCAGTACTTC.

The chain carries TRBV5-1 and TRBJ2-7; TRBD1 might be the D (6 bases). The V gene lost 2 bases and the J gene lost 2 bases, with 11 bases spanning the gap. The CDR3 consists of 14 residues. Germline values: CDR1 SGHRS, CDR2 YFSETQ. CDR3 nucleotides: TGCGCCAGCAGCTTATCGGGACAAGCCTACGAGCAGTACTTC. Its translation is CASSLSGQAYEQYF.

This clonotype was seen at least ten times. V is TRBV2 and J is TRBJ2-1; 7 bases map to TRBD2. After removal of 2 bases from V and 6 bases from J, the junction contained 7 bases not matched to a gene. From germline, CDR1 is SNHLY and CDR2 FYNNEI. The CDR3 is 15 residues long. The CDR3, as DNA: TGTGCCAGCAGTGAACGTGCGGGAGTTAGCAATGAGCAGTTCTTC. Translating it yields CASSERAGVSNEQFF.

This clonotype was seen many times. CDR3 DNA: TGTGCCAGCTCACTTTACACCGGGGAGCTGTTTTTT. Amino acid sequence: CASSLYTGELFF. The chain has TRBV5-5 and TRBJ2-2, with D uncertain. Germline-derived CDR1 and CDR2 are SGHKS and YYEKEE (reference sequence). CDR3 size: 12 residues. V was clipped by 7 bases and J by 3 bases, with 7 bases between them.

V gene TRBV28 combines with J gene TRBJ2-1; D ambiguous. The ends were cut back, 0 bases at V and 11 bases at J, with 8 bases in the middle. This CDR3 is 12 amino acids long. Germline V gene sequence: CDR1 MDHEN, CDR2 SYDVKM. CDR3 sequence (DNA): TGTGCCAGCAGTTTATGGGGCGAACAGCAGTTCTTC. Its translation: CASSLWGEQQFF.

This clonotype was found many times. The rearrangement uses TRBV7-9 and TRBJ1-5, with a weak D call TRBD1 (5 bases). CDR1 is SEHNR and CDR2 is FQNEAQ in the germline V gene (reference sequence). Trimming left V 0 bases short and J 5 bases short, with 17 bases between. The CDR3 has 17 residues. CDR3 sequence: CASSLATLKGRHQPQHF. CDR3 bases: TGTGCCAGCAGCTTAGCGACCCTTAAGGGGAGACATCAGCCCCAGCATTTT.

This clonotype was seen repeatedly, ten times or more. This rearrangement joins TRBV6-1 to TRBJ1-2; the D is unclear. Germline V gives CDR1 MNHNS, CDR2 SASEGT. Trimming took 5 bases from V and 5 from J, leaving 15 bases between them. The CDR3 covers 14 residues. CDR3 protein: CASSFNADSYGYTF. The CDR3 DNA reads as TGTGCCAGCAGTTTCAACGCCGATAGTTATGGCTACACCTTC.

This clonotype was seen a handful of times. This chain links TRBV11-3 with TRBJ2-7; unclear D gene. The CDR3 is 16 residues long. V was clipped by 1 base and J by 3 bases, with 16 bases between them. The V gene's germline CDR1 is SGHNT and CDR2 YENEEA. The CDR3: CASSLVGVGGLYEQYF. CDR3 sequence (DNA): TGTGCCAGCAGCTTAGTCGGCGTCGGTGGCCTCTACGAGCAGTACTTC. The whole variable domain, filled in from reference TRBV11-3 and TRBJ2-7, reads EAGVVQSPRYKIIEKKQPVAFWCNPISGHNTLYWYLQNLGQGPELLIRYENEEAVDDSQLPKDRFSAERLKGVDSTLKIQPAELGDSAVYLCASSLVGVGGLYEQYFGPGTRLTVT.

This chain connects TRBV28 to TRBJ1-5; perhaps TRBD1 as D (6 bases). This CDR3 is 15 amino acids long. Germline lookup yields CDR1 MDHEN and CDR2 SYDVKM. The germline V and J ends were trimmed by 5 bases and 4 bases, with 15 bases remaining between them. CDR3 DNA: TGTGCCAGCAGTCCCGAGGACAGAAATAATCAGCCCCAGCATTTT. Encoded protein: CASSPEDRNNQPQHF.

The table lists this clonotype with a count of one. The chain employs TRBV28 and TRBJ2-2, with D tentatively TRBD2 (5 bases). This CDR3 contains 14 residues. From germline, CDR1 is MDHEN and CDR2 SYDVKM. V lost 7 bases to trimming and J lost 6 bases, with 15 bases between them. The CDR3 coding sequence is TGTGCCAGCACCACGGGGTTCAACTCCGGGGAGCTGTTTTTT. Translating gives CASTTGFNSGELFF. Full variable domain (rest looked up from reference TRBV28 and TRBJ2-2): DVKVTQSSRYLVKRTGEKVFLECVQDMDHENMFWYRQDPGLGLRLIYFSYDVKMKEKGDIPEGYSVSREKKERFSLILESASTNQTSMYLCASTTGFNSGELFFGEGSRLTVL.